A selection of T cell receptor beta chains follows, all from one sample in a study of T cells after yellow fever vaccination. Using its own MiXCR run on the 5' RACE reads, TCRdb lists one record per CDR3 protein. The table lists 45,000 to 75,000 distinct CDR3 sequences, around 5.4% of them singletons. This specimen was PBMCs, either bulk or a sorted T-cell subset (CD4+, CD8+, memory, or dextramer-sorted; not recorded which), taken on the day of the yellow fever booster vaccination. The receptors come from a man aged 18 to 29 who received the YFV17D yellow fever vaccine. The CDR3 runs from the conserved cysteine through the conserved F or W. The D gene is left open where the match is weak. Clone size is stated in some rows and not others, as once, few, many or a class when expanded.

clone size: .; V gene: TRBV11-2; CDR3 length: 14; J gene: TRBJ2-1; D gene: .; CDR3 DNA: TGTGCCAGCAGCTTAGATATTATGGGGGGCGAGCAGTTCTTC; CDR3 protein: CASSLDIMGGEQFF
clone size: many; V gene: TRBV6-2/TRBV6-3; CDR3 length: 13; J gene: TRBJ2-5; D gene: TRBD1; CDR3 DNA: TGTGCCAGCAGTTACGGACAGGGCGAGACCCAGTACTTC; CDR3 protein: CASSYGQGETQYF
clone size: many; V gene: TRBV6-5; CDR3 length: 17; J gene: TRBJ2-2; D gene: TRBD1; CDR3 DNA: TGTGCCAGCAGTTACCCTCCGGACAGGGTGAACACCGGGGAGCTGTTTTTT; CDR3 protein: CASSYPPDRVNTGELFF
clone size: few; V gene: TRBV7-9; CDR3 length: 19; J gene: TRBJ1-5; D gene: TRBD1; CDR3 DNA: TGTGCCAGCAGCCCGTCTTACGGGACAGGGGGCCTTAGCAATCAGCCCCAGCATTTT; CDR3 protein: CASSPSYGTGGLSNQPQHF
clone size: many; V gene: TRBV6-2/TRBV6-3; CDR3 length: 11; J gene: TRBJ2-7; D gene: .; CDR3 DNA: TGTGCCAGCAGTAACTCCCGACATAGCGACTTC; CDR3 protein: CASSNSRHSDF
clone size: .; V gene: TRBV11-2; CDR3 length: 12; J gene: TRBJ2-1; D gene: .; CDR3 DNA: TGTGCCAGCAGCTTATTGGCGCCTGAGCAGTTCTTC; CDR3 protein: CASSLLAPEQFF
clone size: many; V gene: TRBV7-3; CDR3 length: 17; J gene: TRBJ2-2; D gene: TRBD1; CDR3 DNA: TGTGCCAGCAGCCCCCAAGCCGGGACAGGGGAGTCCGGGGAGCTGTTTTTT; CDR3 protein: CASSPQAGTGESGELFF
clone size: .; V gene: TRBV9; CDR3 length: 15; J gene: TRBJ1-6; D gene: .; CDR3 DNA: TGTGCCAGCAGCGTGGGGGTTTCCTATAATTCACCCCTCCACTTT; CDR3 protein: CASSVGVSYNSPLHF
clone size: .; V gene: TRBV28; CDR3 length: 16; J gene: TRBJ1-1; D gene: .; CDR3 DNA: TGTGCCAGCAGTTTTAATTTTGGGGGGTACACCACTGAAGCTTTCTTT; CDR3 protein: CASSFNFGGYTTEAFF
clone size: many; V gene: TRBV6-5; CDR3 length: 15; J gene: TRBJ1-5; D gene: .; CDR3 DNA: TGTGCCAGCAGTTCTTGGGGAAGCCCCAATCAGCCCCAGCATTTT; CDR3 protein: CASSSWGSPNQPQHF
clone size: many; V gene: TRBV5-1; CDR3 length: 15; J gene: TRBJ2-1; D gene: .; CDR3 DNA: TGCGCCAGCAGCTTAGGGGGGGCTAGCTTCGATGAGCAGTTCTTC; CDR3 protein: CASSLGGASFDEQFF
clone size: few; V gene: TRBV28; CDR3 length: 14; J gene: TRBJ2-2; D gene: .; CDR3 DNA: TGTGCCAGCAGTCTGACCGGACGGGCCGGGGAGCTGTTTTTT; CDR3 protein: CASSLTGRAGELFF
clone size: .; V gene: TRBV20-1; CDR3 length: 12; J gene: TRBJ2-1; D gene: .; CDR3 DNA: TGCAGTGCTAGAGTCCTATTCAATGAGCAGTTCTTC; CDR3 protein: CSARVLFNEQFF
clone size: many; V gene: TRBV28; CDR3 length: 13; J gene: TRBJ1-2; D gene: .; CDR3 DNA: TGTGCCAGCAGTTTAGGAAGGGTACGCGGCTACACCTTC; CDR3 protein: CASSLGRVRGYTF
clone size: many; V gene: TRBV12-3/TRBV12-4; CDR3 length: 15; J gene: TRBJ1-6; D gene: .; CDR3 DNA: TGTGCCAGTGTCGCGGGTGAAGAGGGTAATTCACCCCTCCACTTT; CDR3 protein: CASVAGEEGNSPLHF
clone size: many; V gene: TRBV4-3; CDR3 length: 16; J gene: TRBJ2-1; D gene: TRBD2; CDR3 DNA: TGCGCCAGCAGCCAAGCGTCAGCGGGGGGTTTGGATGAGCAGTTCTTC; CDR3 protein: CASSQASAGGLDEQFF
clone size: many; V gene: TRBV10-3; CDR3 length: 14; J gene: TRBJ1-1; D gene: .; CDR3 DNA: TGTGCCATCAAGCCGACATCTATGGGCACTGAAGCTTTCTTT; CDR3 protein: CAIKPTSMGTEAFF
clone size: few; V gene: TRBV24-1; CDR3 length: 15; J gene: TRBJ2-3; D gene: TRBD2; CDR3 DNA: TGTGCCACCAGTCATAGCGGGGGGGCTGAAGATACGCAGTATTTT; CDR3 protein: CATSHSGGAEDTQYF
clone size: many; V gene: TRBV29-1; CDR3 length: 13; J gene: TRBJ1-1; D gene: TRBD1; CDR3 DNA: TGCAGCGTTGACGACAGGGAGGACACTGAAGCTTTCTTT; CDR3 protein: CSVDDREDTEAFF
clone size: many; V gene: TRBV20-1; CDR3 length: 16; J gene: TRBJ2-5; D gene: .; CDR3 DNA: TGCAGTGCTATTCTACCTCCGGGGCAATCCTGGGAGACCCAGTACTTC; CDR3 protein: CSAILPPGQSWETQYF
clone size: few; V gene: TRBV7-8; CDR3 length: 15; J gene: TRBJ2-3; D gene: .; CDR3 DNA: TGTGCCAGCAGCTTAGTACGGGGCCCGCCAGATACGCAGTATTTT; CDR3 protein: CASSLVRGPPDTQYF
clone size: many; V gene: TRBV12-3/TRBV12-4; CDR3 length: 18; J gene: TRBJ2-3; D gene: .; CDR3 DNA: TGTGCCAGCAGTTTTAGTAGGGAATACCTCGTAATCACAGATACGCAGTATTTT; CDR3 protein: CASSFSREYLVITDTQYF
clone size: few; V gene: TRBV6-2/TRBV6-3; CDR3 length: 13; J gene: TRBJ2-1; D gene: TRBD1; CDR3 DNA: TGTGCCAGCAGCCGGACAGGGCAGAATGAGCAGTTCTTC; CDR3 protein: CASSRTGQNEQFF
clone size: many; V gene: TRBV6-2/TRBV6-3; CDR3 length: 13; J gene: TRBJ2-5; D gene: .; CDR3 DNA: TGTGCCAGCAGTACCGGGGCTGTGGAGACCCAGTACTTC; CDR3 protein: CASSTGAVETQYF
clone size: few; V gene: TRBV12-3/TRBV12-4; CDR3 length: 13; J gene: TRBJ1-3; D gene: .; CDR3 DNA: TGTGCCAGCAGTCCTTTCTCTGGAAACACCATATATTTT; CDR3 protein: CASSPFSGNTIYF
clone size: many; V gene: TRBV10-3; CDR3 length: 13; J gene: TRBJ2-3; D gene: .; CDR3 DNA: TGTGCCATCAGTGATACTTTTGCAGATACGCAGTATTTT; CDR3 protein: CAISDTFADTQYF
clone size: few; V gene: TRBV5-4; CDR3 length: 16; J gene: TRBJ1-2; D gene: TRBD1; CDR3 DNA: TGTGCCAGCAGCTTCCCAGTCCAGGGGGCAGGCTATGGCTACACCTTC; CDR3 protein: CASSFPVQGAGYGYTF
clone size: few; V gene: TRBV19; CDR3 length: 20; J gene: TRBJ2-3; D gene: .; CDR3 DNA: TGTGCCAGTAGTGTACGTCCCCGAGGGGGACGGGGGGCCTCCACAGATACGCAGTATTTT; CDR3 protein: CASSVRPRGGRGASTDTQYF
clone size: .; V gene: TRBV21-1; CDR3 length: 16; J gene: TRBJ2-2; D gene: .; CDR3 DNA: TGTGCCAGCAGCCCTCGGGAGACCTTTCAAACCGGGGAGCTGTTTTTT; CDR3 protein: CASSPRETFQTGELFF
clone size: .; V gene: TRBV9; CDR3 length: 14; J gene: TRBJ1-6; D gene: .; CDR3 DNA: TGTGCCAGCAGCGTAGGAACAGCCTATTCACCCCTCCACTTT; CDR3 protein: CASSVGTAYSPLHF